Each of the 12 T cell receptor beta chains below was sequenced from the same sample in a study of T cell changes during pregnancy in multiple sclerosis (dated by TCRdb to between 2019 and 2020). The receptor library was made with the immunoSEQ multiplex PCR assay. Sourced from immuneACCESS, this table was stored by TCRdb with only in-frame sequences that have V and J called. A share of the clones is absent; for the studies checked, an unresolved V gene accounts for under half, and the remainder has no known explanation. This sample is represented by around 100,000 clones; around 93% of them were singletons. The ten largest clones represent 1.9% of the sample. Sequenced here: peripheral blood, sampled after pregnancy. These receptors originate from a female donor with multiple sclerosis, enrolled in a pregnancy study.

V and J are TRBV30 and TRBJ2-5, with D possibly being TRBD1 (6 bases). The CDR3 has 13 amino acids. V was pared by 5 bases and J by 6 bases, with 16 bases between. Germline CDR1 GTSNPN, CDR2 SVGIG (reference sequence). The CDR3: CAWSNGGSKTQYF. CDR3 DNA: TGTGCCTGGTCAAATGGGGGCTCTAAGACCCAGTACTTC.

V and J are TRBV7-8 and TRBJ1-3, with D possibly being TRBD1 (6 bases). Germline-derived CDR1 and CDR2 are SGHVS and FQNEAQ. V lost 2 bases and J 2 bases, leaving 16 bases between the germline ends. The CDR3 totals 17 residues. The CDR3 loop is CASSLQNTGMPGNTIYF. The CDR3 nucleotides are TGTGCCAGCAGCTTACAAAACACAGGGATGCCTGGAAACACCATATATTTT.

The chain combines TRBV28 with TRBJ2-7; the match to TRBD1 covers 10 bases. CDR3 size: 15 residues. CDR1 is MDHEN, CDR2 SYDVKM, per germline. V trimming: 7 bases; J trimming: 4 bases; junction bases outside the gene matches: 10. CDR3 DNA sequence: TGTGCCAGCACCGACCGGACAGGGGGAGTTTACGAGCAGTACTTC. Its translation: CASTDRTGGVYEQYF.

J is TRBJ1-4 and V is TRBV6-5, with TRBD1 identical over 9 bases. Germline trimming cut 7 bases from V and 6 bases from J; bases unmatched to any gene: 6. CDR1 and CDR2 from the germline V gene are MNHEY and SVGAGI. CDR3 length equals 14 residues. CDR3 in DNA: TGTGCCAGCACCTCGACAGGGGGTGATGAAAAACTGTTTTTT. As protein: CASTSTGGDEKLFF.

This chain links TRBV28 with TRBJ1-5, with a weak D call TRBD1 (5 bases). Germline-derived CDR1 and CDR2 are MDHEN and SYDVKM. The CDR3 sequence is 13 residues long. Trimming pared 3 bases from V and 6 bases from J, leaving 9 bases between. CDR3 DNA sequence: TGTGCCAGCAGTTTCGGGGGAATTCAGCCCCAGCATTTT. Protein product: CASSFGGIQPQHF.

V is TRBV5-1 and J is TRBJ2-2, with D possibly TRBD2 on 6 matching bases. The V gene's germline CDR1 is SGHRS and CDR2 YFSETQ. The CDR3 loop spans 14 amino acids. The V end lost 1 base, the J end lost 6 bases, and 10 bases lay between the germline ends. CDR3 sequence: CASSLKPGAGELFF. For the CDR3, the DNA is TGCGCCAGCAGCTTGAAACCGGGAGCCGGGGAGCTGTTTTTT. Looking up the rest from reference TRBV5-1 and TRBJ2-2 gives the full variable domain: KAGVTQTPRYLIKTRGQQVTLSCSPISGHRSVSWYQQTPGQGLQFLFEYFSETQRNKGNFPGRFSGRQFSNSRSEMNVSTLELGDSALYLCASSLKPGAGELFFGEGSRLTVL.

The J gene is TRBJ2-3, the V gene TRBV2; D possibly corresponds to TRBD1 (5 bases). V gave up 5 bases and J gave up 1 base, with 13 bases separating them. This CDR3 comprises 15 residues. Germline V gene lookup returns CDR1 SNHLY and CDR2 FYNNEI. CDR3 DNA: TGTGCCAGCAGTCCAGGGCGACCCGGCACAGATACGCAGTATTTT. Translated, it gives CASSPGRPGTDTQYF.

In its sample, this clone was seen a few times. The genes are TRBV4-1 and TRBJ1-6; 9 bases line up with TRBD1. The CDR3 loop spans 21 amino acids. Germline CDR1 is MGHRA and CDR2 is YSYEKL. The V and J ends lost 0 bases and 0 bases, in that order; junction bases with no gene match: 12. CDR3: CASSQDLGTGGISSYNSPLHF. In DNA, the CDR3 is TGCGCCAGCAGCCAAGATCTAGGAACAGGGGGCATAAGCTCCTATAATTCACCCCTCCACTTT.

The CDR3 DNA reads TGTGCCAGCAGCTTAGTGGCAGGGGGTCCTAACTATGGCTACACCTTC. It codes for CASSLVAGGPNYGYTF. V is TRBV7-8 and J is TRBJ1-2, with 7 positions matching TRBD1. Germline assignment: CDR1 SGHVS and CDR2 FQNEAQ. The CDR3 runs 16 residues. The trim removed 1 base at V and 0 bases at J, leaving 5 bases unmatched.

The chain employs TRBV5-4 and TRBJ1-2; 8 bases fit TRBD1. Germline CDR1 SGHNT, CDR2 YYREEE (reference sequence). The CDR3 contains 13 residues. The junction had 8 bases not matched to a gene; V was cut back by 5 bases and J by 8 bases. CDR3 DNA: TGTGCCAGCAGATACGACAGGGGAAAAGGCTACACCTTC. Residues: CASRYDRGKGYTF.

This chain joins TRBV2 and TRBJ2-2, with 9 bases identical to TRBD2. This CDR3 is built from 17 residues. CDR1 SNHLY and CDR2 FYNNEI come from the germline V gene. The J segment lost 4 bases and the V segment lost 4 bases, leaving 10 bases of the junction unmatched. The CDR3 region has the DNA TGTGCCAGCAGTGTTCGGGGCGGGGGGGACTCCACCGGGGAGCTGTTTTTT. Its protein is CASSVRGGGDSTGELFF.

The genes are TRBV9 and TRBJ2-5, with 11 bases matching TRBD2. CDR3 length equals 17 residues. Trimming took 3 bases from V and 2 from J; bases not matched to a gene: 9. CDR1 is SGDLS, CDR2 YYNGEE, per germline. CDR3 residues: CASSDSGGVATQETQYF. The CDR3, as DNA: TGTGCCAGCAGCGATAGCGGGGGGGTAGCTACACAAGAGACCCAGTACTTC.